This paragraph reports one TCR beta chain. What antigen it recognizes has not been identified. No base quality information exists; no much larger clone differs at one position. This specimen comes from a study of cytomegalovirus exposure and HLA in healthy donors (dated by TCRdb to about 2017). In the study overall: According to a later analysis, one platform produced both the 110 or so validation repertoires and the 666 repertoires of the first cohort. The study was designed to test whether signatures of past pathogen exposure could be identified by cataloging public T cell receptors. Besides the first cohort of 500 to 700 subjects, a separate validation cohort made up of 120 different subjects was used. To predict cytomegalovirus infection status, the study combined high-throughput TCR immunosequencing, statistical association of individual TCRs with disease status, and machine learning. The research as a whole found: A later analysis had no HLA typing for the validation cohort, so co-occurrence there was scored across all 120 repertoires. In vitro tests confirmed that three of the cytomegalovirus-associated TCR beta chains recognize cytomegalovirus antigens. The study gave a list of under 200 TCR beta chains associated with cytomegalovirus. The authors suggested that the approach could potentially be extended to other disease states and immunological phenotypes. Subsequent analysis determined that TCRs grouped into clusters in the first cohort also showed a tendency toward co-occurrence across the 120 or so validation repertoires, and 90% to 95% of cluster scores exceeded 0. The classifier was reported to diagnose cytomegalovirus status with high specificity and sensitivity in both the original cohort and the validation cohort. While some public TCRs were present in many individuals, most TCR sequences turned up only very rarely across donors.

Donors formed part of the validation cohort, which comprised 120 subjects and was distinct from the first cohort of fewer than 750 subjects. Library construction relied on the immunoSEQ multiplex PCR assay. In the paper's pipeline: A statistical classification framework was built for diagnosing cytomegalovirus status from the catalog of TCR beta chain sequences. Not all clones reach the TCRdb copy of this immuneACCESS table, which keeps in-frame sequences only. Checked studies attribute under half of the gap to unresolved V genes and leave the rest unexplained. The V and J calls and clone size are taken from that table; D and trimming were inferred from the DNA. The sample contains 250,000 to 350,000 clones, approximately 90% of them found a single time. The ten largest account for roughly 1.2% of the sample. The CDR3 holds 15 amino acids from the cysteine to the phenylalanine. Kept here is only the CDR3 DNA, which spans 45 bases and is read in frame from base 1. Trimming takes 6 bases off V and 4 bases off J; junction bases not matched to a gene: 9. The germline V gene yields MGHDK for CDR1 and SYGVNS for CDR2.

The sequence came from a woman aged 25 to 39 in good health and CMV-seropositive. This sequence uses TRBV25-1 and TRBJ1-2; TRBD1 fits 9 bases in the junction. Sequencing used PBMCs. DNA sequence: TGTGCCAGCAGGGAACCGGGACAGGGTGCCTATGGCTACACCTTC. The encoded protein is CASREPGQGAYGYTF.